The present T cell receptor (beta chain) was sequenced within a study of cytomegalovirus exposure and HLA in healthy donors. Study summary: A data release that came early held tens of millions of unique TCRs from HLA-typed donors. Study findings and constraints: Excluded were some V segments that proved indistinguishable, including TRBV6-2 and TRBV6-3.

The V gene's germline CDR1 is SGDLS and CDR2 YYNGEE. V gave up 0 bases and J gave up 5 bases, with 6 bases separating them. This CDR3 comprises 13 residues. PCR was performed using 60 Vbeta and 13 Jbeta primers. The repertoire was sequenced with immunoSEQ multiplex PCR; TCRdb's copy has only in-frame clones and lacks some. The table shows about 160,000 clones, with around 79% occurring only once. Turning to this clone: Its antigen is not known.

The TCR originated in a woman aged 45-65 years in good health and CMV-seropositive. Material for sequencing was PBMCs. This chain connects TRBV9 to TRBJ2-1; D ambiguous. The CDR3 is CASSVGLDNEQFF. CDR3 coding DNA: TGTGCCAGCAGCGTAGGGCTCGACAATGAGCAGTTCTTC.